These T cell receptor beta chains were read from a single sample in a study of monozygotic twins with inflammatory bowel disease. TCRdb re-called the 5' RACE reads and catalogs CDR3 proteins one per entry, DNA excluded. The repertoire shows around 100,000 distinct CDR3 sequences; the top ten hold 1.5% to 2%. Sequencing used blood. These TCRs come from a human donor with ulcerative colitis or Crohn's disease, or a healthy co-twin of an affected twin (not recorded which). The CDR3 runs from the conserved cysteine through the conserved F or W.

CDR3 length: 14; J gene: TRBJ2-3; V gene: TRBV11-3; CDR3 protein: CASSLRGVTDTQYF
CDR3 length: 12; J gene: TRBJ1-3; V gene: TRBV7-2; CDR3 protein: CASSFPGNTIYF
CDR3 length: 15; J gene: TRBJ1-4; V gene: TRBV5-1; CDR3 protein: CASSLLAGYGAKLFF
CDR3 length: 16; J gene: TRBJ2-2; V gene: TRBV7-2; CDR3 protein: CASTTTGGKNTGELFF
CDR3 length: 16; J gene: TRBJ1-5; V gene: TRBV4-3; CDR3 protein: CASSQGQGGLYQPQHF
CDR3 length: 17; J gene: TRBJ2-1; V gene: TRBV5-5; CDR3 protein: CASSLGSGVSSYNEQFF
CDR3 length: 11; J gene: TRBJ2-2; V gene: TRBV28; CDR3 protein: CAGQGAGELFF
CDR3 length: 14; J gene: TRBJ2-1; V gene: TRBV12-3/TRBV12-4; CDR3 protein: CASSGSGRATEQFF
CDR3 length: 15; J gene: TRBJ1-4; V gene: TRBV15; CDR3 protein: CATSRVYATNEKLFF
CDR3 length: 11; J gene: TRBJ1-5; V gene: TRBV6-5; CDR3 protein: CASGQGGPQHF
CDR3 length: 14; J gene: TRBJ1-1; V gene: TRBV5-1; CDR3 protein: CASSPGQGITEAFF
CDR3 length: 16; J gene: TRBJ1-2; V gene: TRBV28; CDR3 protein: CASFKQGLVSNYGYTF
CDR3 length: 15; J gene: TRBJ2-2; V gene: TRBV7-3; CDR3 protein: CASSFGDVNTGELFF
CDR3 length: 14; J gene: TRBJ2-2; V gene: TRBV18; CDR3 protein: CASSPGQDTGELFF
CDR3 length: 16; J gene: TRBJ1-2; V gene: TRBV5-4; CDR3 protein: CASSSTGTGEDYGYTF
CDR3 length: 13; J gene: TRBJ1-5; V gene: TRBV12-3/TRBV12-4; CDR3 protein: CASSLTAYQPQHF
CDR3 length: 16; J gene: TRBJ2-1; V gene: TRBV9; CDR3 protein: CASSAKGGTGYNEQFF
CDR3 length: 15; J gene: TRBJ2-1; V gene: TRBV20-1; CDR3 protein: CSARMGTQLRNEQFF
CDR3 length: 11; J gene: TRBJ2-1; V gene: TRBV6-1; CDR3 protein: CASRSLNEQFF
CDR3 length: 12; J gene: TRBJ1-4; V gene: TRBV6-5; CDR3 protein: CASRGQDEKLFF
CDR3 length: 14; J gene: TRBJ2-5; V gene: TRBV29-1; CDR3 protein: CSVGLAGGPETQYF
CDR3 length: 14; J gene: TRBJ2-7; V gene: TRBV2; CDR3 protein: CASRPTGNSYEQYF
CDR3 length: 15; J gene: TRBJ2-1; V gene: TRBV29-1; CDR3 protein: CSVGNRGRRYNEQFF
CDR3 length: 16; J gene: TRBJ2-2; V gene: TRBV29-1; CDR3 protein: CSVESWDRENTGELFF
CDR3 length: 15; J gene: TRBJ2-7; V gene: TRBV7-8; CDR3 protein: CASSLGQGPTYEQYF
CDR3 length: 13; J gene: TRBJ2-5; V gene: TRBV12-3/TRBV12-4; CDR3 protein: CASSYGGAGTQYF
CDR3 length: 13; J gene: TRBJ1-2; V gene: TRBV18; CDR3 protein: CASSNLREYGYTF